This record looks at one T cell receptor beta chain sequence and its context. How the authors handled the data: From reference gene primer amplification, estimates of nucleated cell counts were derived. Profiled with immunoSEQ multiplex PCR; TCRdb holds only in-frame clones, not every one. V, J and clone size were drawn from that table, and D and trimming were deduced from the DNA. This table holds 150,000 or so clones, about 79% found once. This sample is drawn from a study of blood T cell repertoires in COVID-19. On the study more broadly: The United States, Italy and Spain were the sources of the acute and convalescent COVID-19 samples.

Germline loops: CDR1 LGHDT, CDR2 YNNKEL (reference sequence). The CDR3 contains 14 residues. V gave up 4 bases and J gave up 4 bases, with 11 bases separating them. This sequence was found in a woman aged 80 or older with acute or convalescent COVID-19. This rearrangement joins TRBV3-1 (or the pseudogene TRBV3-2) to TRBJ1-5, with D hard to call. Sequenced sample: peripheral blood. CDR3 sequence: CASSRGIKNQPQHF. In nucleotides, the CDR3 is TGTGCCAGCAGCCGAGGGATTAAGAATCAGCCCCAGCATTTT.